Below are 27 T cell receptor beta chains sequenced from a single sample in a study of Ad26.COV2.S vaccination and SARS-CoV-2 variants. Measured with immunoSEQ multiplex PCR; TCRdb has only the in-frame clones, and not every one. This table has about 350,000 clones, about 88% appearing once. Treatment here: around 19 received Ad26.COV2.S at low or high dose, single or two shots; five or six received placebo; per-sample allocation not given. The investigators took samples on day 63 after the first vaccine or placebo injection. Sequenced material: peripheral blood, taken in a trial of Ad26.COV2.S vaccine versus placebo. Receptors originate from a person aged 18-60 years who received the Ad26.COV2.S COVID-19 vaccine or a placebo.

The count of this clone is one. The V call is TRBV10-3, the J call TRBJ2-7, with D perhaps TRBD1 (6 bases). The ends were cut back, 5 bases at V and 6 bases at J, with 17 bases in the middle. The CDR3 totals 14 residues. Germline V gives CDR1 ENHRY, CDR2 SYGVKD. The CDR3 DNA reads as TGTGCCATCAGTCTTACAGGGACCCTCGCCGAGCAGTACTTC. It translates to CAISLTGTLAEQYF.

The chain couples TRBV19 to TRBJ2-1; D ambiguous. This CDR3 comprises 13 residues. In germline, CDR1 is LNHDA, CDR2 SQIVND (reference sequence). V gave up 2 bases and J gave up 9 bases, with 11 bases separating them. CDR3 in amino acids: CASSIRTGVEQFF. Here the CDR3 DNA reads TGTGCCAGTAGTATAAGGACCGGTGTTGAGCAGTTCTTC.

CDR3 sequence reads: CASSRGTAANYGYTF. CDR3 nucleotides: TGTGCCAGCAGCCGGGGGACAGCTGCTAACTATGGCTACACCTTC. This chain uses TRBV5-6 with TRBJ1-2; the match to TRBD1 covers 7 bases. The CDR3 loop spans 15 amino acids. Trimming cost V 4 bases and J 0 bases; bases outside gene matches: 6. Germline CDR1 and CDR2: SGHDT and YYEEEE.

The chain joins TRBV6-5 to TRBJ2-1; 8 bases align to TRBD2. Germline-derived CDR1 and CDR2 are MNHEY and SVGAGI. The CDR3 runs 15 residues. Trimming took 5 bases from V and 2 from J; bases not matched to a gene: 5. CDR3 protein: CASSRSGRTYNEQFF. The CDR3 DNA reads TGTGCCAGCAGTCGGAGCGGGAGAACCTACAATGAGCAGTTCTTC.

V usage is TRBV7-2 and J usage is TRBJ2-2, with TRBD2 matching 12 bases. Unmatched junction bases numbered 3, after V lost 0 bases and J lost 4 bases. The CDR3 is 17 residues long. CDR1 SGHTA and CDR2 FQGNSA come from the germline V gene. This CDR3 reads CASSLAPTSGGTGELFF. The CDR3 DNA reads as TGTGCCAGCAGCTTAGCACCGACTAGCGGGGGCACCGGGGAGCTGTTTTTT.

CDR3 bases: TGTGCTAGTGGTTTGGACCCGACAGGTCCCGCTTCTCCATTCTATGGCTACACCTTC. This gives the protein CASGLDPTGPASPFYGYTF. The V call is TRBV12-5, the J call TRBJ1-2; possibly TRBD1 for D (6 bases). V was pared by 1 base and J by 4 bases, with 25 bases between. This CDR3 has 19 amino acids. CDR1 LGHNT and CDR2 FRNRAP come from the germline V gene.

This sequence joins TRBV7-3 and TRBJ2-2; 7 bases map to TRBD1. This CDR3 comprises 17 residues. With 3 bases clipped from V and 3 bases from J, the junction kept 10 bases outside the gene matches. Germline values: CDR1 SGHTA, CDR2 FQGTGA. The CDR3 region is CASSFSPRQGDTGELFF. In DNA, the CDR3 is TGTGCCAGCAGCTTCTCTCCGAGACAGGGAGACACCGGGGAGCTGTTTTTT.

This chain connects TRBV2 to TRBJ2-2; D may be TRBD1 (5 bases). Germline CDR1 reads SNHLY; CDR2 reads FYNNEI. CDR3 length: 13 amino acids. Trimming took off 8 bases at V and 5 bases at J, with 12 bases between the two ends. CDR3 sequence reads: CASLIDRTGELFF. Here the CDR3 DNA reads TGTGCCAGCCTAATCGACAGAACCGGGGAGCTGTTTTTT.

This chain uses TRBV6-1 with TRBJ1-6, with D perhaps TRBD1 (5 bases). CDR3 length: 17 residues. V gave up 0 bases and J gave up 2 bases, with 11 bases separating them. Germline CDR1 MNHNS, CDR2 SASEGT. This CDR3 is CASSEAKGSTYNSPLHF. The CDR3 DNA reads as TGTGCCAGCAGTGAAGCGAAGGGGTCCACCTATAATTCACCCCTCCACTTT.

The chain carries TRBV7-2 and TRBJ1-5; D remains ambiguous. The CDR3 covers 13 residues. Germline V lookup: CDR1 SGHTA, CDR2 FQGNSA. V lost 4 bases and J lost 4, with 8 bases in between. CDR3 sequence (DNA): TGTGCCAGCAGCTCGACAAGGAATCAGCCCCAGCATTTT. It yields the protein CASSSTRNQPQHF.

The chain has TRBV11-2 and TRBJ2-4; the D gene could be TRBD1 or TRBD2 (5 bases each). Germline V gene sequence: CDR1 SGHAT, CDR2 FQNNGV. Trimming took off 5 bases at V and 0 bases at J, with 14 bases between the two ends. CDR3 length equals 16 residues. DNA for the CDR3: TGTGCCAGCAGCCCGGGACCGTCCCTAGCCAAAAACATTCAGTACTTC. It is translated as CASSPGPSLAKNIQYF. The full variable domain, its missing parts supplied by reference TRBV11-2 and TRBJ2-4, is EAGVAQSPRYKIIEKRQSVAFWCNPISGHATLYWYQQILGQGPKLLIQFQNNGVVDDSQLPKDRFSAERLKGVDSTLKIQPAKLEDSAVYLCASSPGPSLAKNIQYFGAGTRLSVL.

This clone was seen a single time. The chain couples TRBV4-2 to TRBJ1-2; no firm D call. The ends were cut back, 0 bases at V and 8 bases at J, with 13 bases in the middle. This CDR3 is 14 amino acids long. From germline, CDR1 is LGHNA and CDR2 YNFKEQ. CDR3 sequence reads: CASSQEHPPAGYTF. The CDR3 bases are TGTGCCAGCAGCCAAGAACACCCCCCCGCCGGCTACACCTTC.

The chain employs TRBV6-5 and TRBJ1-5; D not certain. Trimming took 6 bases from V and 3 from J, leaving 9 bases between them. Germline V lookup: CDR1 MNHEY, CDR2 SVGAGI. The CDR3 loop spans 13 amino acids. This chain's CDR3 is CASRDGLNQPQHF. The CDR3 DNA reads TGTGCCAGCAGGGACGGACTCAATCAGCCCCAGCATTTT.

This clone was counted a single time. The chain combines TRBV24-1 with TRBJ2-7, with TRBD1 as a possible D gene (5 bases). The V gene lost 2 bases and the J gene lost 4 bases, with 20 bases spanning the gap. The CDR3 loop spans 17 amino acids. Per the germline V gene, CDR1 is KGHDR and CDR2 is SFDVKD. CDR3 DNA sequence: TGTGCCACCAGTGATTCCATAGGACGTGGGGCGGTATACGAGCAGTACTTC. It translates to CATSDSIGRGAVYEQYF.

The chain has TRBV7-9 and TRBJ2-5, with D perhaps assigned TRBD1 or TRBD2 (6 bases each). CDR1 and CDR2 (germline): SEHNR, FQNEAQ (reference sequence). The CDR3 consists of 15 residues. Trimming removed 3 bases from V and 2 bases from J, with 13 bases in between. CDR3: CASSFRAGTQETQYF. CDR3 DNA: TGTGCCAGCAGCTTTAGGGCGGGGACACAAGAGACCCAGTACTTC. Together with reference TRBV7-9 and TRBJ2-5, the CDR3 gives the full variable domain: DTGVSQNPRHKITKRGQNVTFRCDPISEHNRLYWYRQTLGQGPEFLTYFQNEAQLEKSRLLSDRFSAERPKGSFSTLEIQRTEQGDSAMYLCASSFRAGTQETQYFGPGTRLLVL.

The chain employs TRBV14 and TRBJ1-3; D possibly corresponds to TRBD1 (6 bases). Germline V gene data show CDR1 as SGHDN and CDR2 as FVKESK. Trimming shortened V by 6 bases and J by 0 bases, and 27 bases separated the two germline ends. The CDR3 sequence is 20 residues long. CDR3 nucleotide sequence: TGTGCCAGCAGGCAGCCTCGGACAGTGATTCTAAATAGCTCTGGAAACACCATATATTTT. As protein: CASRQPRTVILNSSGNTIYF. Full variable domain (remainder filled in from reference TRBV14 and TRBJ1-3): EAGVTQFPSHSVIEKGQTVTLRCDPISGHDNLYWYRRVMGKEIKFLLHFVKESKQDESGMPNNRFLAERTGGTYSTLKVQPAELEDSGVYFCASRQPRTVILNSSGNTIYFGEGSWLTVV.

V is TRBV25-1 and J is TRBJ2-1, with no clear D. The CDR3 runs to 11 residues. Trimming took off 6 bases at V and 4 bases at J, with 4 bases between the two ends. Germline CDR1 is MGHDK and CDR2 is SYGVNS. CDR3 sequence reads: CASSVYNEQFF. The DNA of the CDR3 is TGTGCCAGCAGCGTTTACAATGAGCAGTTCTTC.

The chain couples TRBV23-1 to TRBJ2-3; 7 positions match TRBD1. TRBV23-1 is identified as an open reading frame with a role that is uncertain. This CDR3 has 16 amino acids. The V gene end was trimmed by 5 bases and the J gene end by 0 bases; junction bases not matched to a gene: 8. The CDR3 region has the DNA TGCGCCAGCAGTTACCCGGACAGGATTAGCACAGATACGCAGTATTTT. This sequence encodes CASSYPDRISTDTQYF.

The chain joins TRBV18 to TRBJ2-7, with D possibly matching TRBD2 (6 bases). Looked up from germline, CDR1 is KGHSH and CDR2 is LQKENI. V was cut by 6 bases and J by 4 bases, with 16 bases left in between. The CDR3 covers 14 residues. For the CDR3, the DNA is TGTGCCAGCTCCCAGACTCGCGGGGAGTACGAGCAGTACTTC. This sequence encodes CASSQTRGEYEQYF.

V and J are TRBV4-2 and TRBJ2-2; TRBD2 matches 10 bases. Germline V lookup: CDR1 LGHNA, CDR2 YNFKEQ. Losses at the gene ends were 4 bases for V and 3 bases for J; bases not matched to a gene: 5. CDR3 size: 16 residues. DNA for the CDR3: TGTGCCAGCAGCCGAACGCTAGCGGGGGACACCGGGGAGCTGTTTTTT. Encoded protein: CASSRTLAGDTGELFF.

This clone occurred a few times. The chain couples TRBV4-2 to TRBJ1-5, with 7 bases fitting TRBD1. From germline, CDR1 is LGHNA and CDR2 YNFKEQ. The CDR3 loop spans 14 amino acids. After removal of 3 bases from V and 7 bases from J, the junction contained 6 bases not matched to a gene. Here the CDR3 DNA reads TGTGCCAGCAGCCAGGAACAGGGGCGGCAGCCCCAGCATTTT. Translating it yields CASSQEQGRQPQHF.

The chain couples TRBV28 to TRBJ2-3, with 10 bases lining up with TRBD2. Trimming removed 5 bases from V and 2 bases from J; junction bases left unmatched: 10. Germline assignment: CDR1 MDHEN and CDR2 SYDVKM. The CDR3 is 17 amino acids. CDR3 in amino acids: CASSPSGTSDITDTQYF. CDR3 bases: TGTGCCAGCAGTCCCTCCGGGACTAGCGATATCACAGATACGCAGTATTTT.

With regard to this clone: Other DNA sequences within the sample encode an identical CDR3. The gene calls are TRBV30 and TRBJ1-1; D gene ambiguous. This CDR3 contains 14 residues. Germline V gene data show CDR1 as GTSNPN and CDR2 as SVGIG (reference sequence). Between the trimmed V and J ends, which lost 0 bases and 0 bases, there was a span of 8 bases. The CDR3 nucleotides are TGTGCCTGGAGTGTATGGGCGATGAACACTGAAGCTTTCTTT. Translated: CAWSVWAMNTEAFF.

The chain is built from TRBV19 and TRBJ2-7; D gene uncertain. Germline CDR1 and CDR2: LNHDA and SQIVND (reference sequence). The CDR3 is made up of 14 amino acids. The V and J ends lost 6 bases and 1 base respectively, with 13 bases between them. CDR3 nucleotide sequence: TGTGCCAGTAGAATGGCAGGAGAATCCTACGAGCAGTACTTC. Translated: CASRMAGESYEQYF.

The rearrangement uses TRBV28 and TRBJ1-1, with D hard to call. The CDR3 totals 14 residues. CDR1 is MDHEN and CDR2 is SYDVKM in the germline V gene. Trimming cost V 1 base and J 1 base, with 7 bases left between them. The chain's CDR3 is CASSLLQPNTEAFF. The CDR3 DNA reads TGTGCCAGCAGTTTATTACAGCCGAACACTGAAGCTTTCTTT.

The chain uses TRBV29-1 and TRBJ2-3; the match to TRBD2 covers 11 bases. The ends lost 1 base at V and 4 bases at J; junction bases unmatched: 4. The CDR3 is made up of 15 amino acids. Germline V CDR1 and CDR2: SQVTM, ANQGSEA. The CDR3 sequence is CSVEVGTSGSDTQYF. CDR3 DNA sequence: TGCAGCGTTGAAGTTGGGACTAGCGGCTCAGATACGCAGTATTTT.

This chain connects TRBV7-7 to TRBJ2-5; TRBD2 is a possible D gene (6 bases). CDR1 and CDR2 from the germline V gene are SSHAT and FNYEAQ (reference sequence). This CDR3 has 13 amino acids. The V end was cut by 5 bases, the J end by 3 bases, with 10 bases between. The CDR3 nucleotides read TGTGCCAGCAGCCGCGGGGCCGAAGAGACCCAGTACTTC. The encoded protein is CASSRGAEETQYF.